This TCR beta chain originates from a study of T-cell reconstitution after alpha-beta-depleted transplantation in children. The study, taken as a whole, reports: Several hundred expanded graft clones reportedly were the source of alpha-beta T cells about two months after transplant. Surviving recipient T cells and thymic progenitors accounted for the high day-60 TCRbeta diversity observed in some patients. Newly produced T cells mostly provided counts and TCRbeta diversity after one year, as hyperexpanded clones declined.

This clonotype has at least ten counts. Antigen unknown. Unique molecular identifiers were used in preparing the TCRbeta library. TCRdb reprocessed the PCR reads via MiXCR and lists one record per CDR3 protein. The sample contains about 580,000 distinct CDR3 sequences, under 30% of which appear only once. V lost 6 bases, J lost 7 bases, and 9 bases stayed unmatched. The CDR3 loop spans 14 amino acids. The source material was PBMCs, mostly from graft donor cells, sampled 360 days after TCRalphabeta/CD19-depleted stem cell transplant. This clonotype was sampled from a boy under two years old who had a stem cell transplant for acute myeloid leukemia, so the T cells may come from the graft donor. This sequence joins TRBV12-3 or TRBV12-4 and TRBJ1-2; TRBD1 matches at 9 bases. CDR3 loop: CASRPGQGRSGYTF. The DNA for the CDR3 is TGTGCCAGCAGACCGGGACAGGGACGAAGTGGCTACACCTTC.